This T cell receptor (beta chain) derives from a study of pediatric ulcerative colitis. Produced via immunoSEQ multiplex PCR; TCRdb's table is partial and in-frame only. Of fewer than 30,000 clones in the sample, about 69% are singletons; the top ten hold over 6.5%. The rectum was sampled with one to two pinch biopsies at colonoscopy. The diagnostic colonoscopy in ulcerative colitis patients preceded any immunosuppressive treatment. Trimming took off 5 bases at V and 0 bases at J, with 11 bases between the two ends. Germline CDR1 is MNHEY and CDR2 is SVGAGI. The CDR3 is 15 amino acids. This sequence joins TRBV6-5 and TRBJ2-1; tentative D call: TRBD2 (5 bases). This TCR was sampled from a boy aged 10-17 years with severe ulcerative colitis. Sequenced input: gut tissue. In DNA, the CDR3 is TGTGCCAGCAGTATCCTTGGGAGCTCCTACAATGAGCAGTTCTTC. Protein: CASSILGSSYNEQFF.